A selection of T cell receptor beta chains follows, all from one sample in a study of T cells after yellow fever vaccination. MiXCR was run by TCRdb on the 5' RACE reads, yielding one entry per CDR3 protein. The sample lists a few hundred thousand distinct CDR3 sequences, 6.8% occurring once. The specimen comprised PBMCs, sampled more than 40 days after the first yellow fever vaccination. The receptor source for this set is a man aged 18 to 30 who received the YFV17D yellow fever vaccine. The CDR3 runs from the conserved cysteine through the conserved F or W. D genes are given only for firm matches. Rows may omit the clone size; those that give it use once, few, many or a size class.

v_gene,abundance,d_gene,j_gene,CDR3nt,CDR3aa
TRBV9,-,-,TRBJ2-5,TGTGCCAGCAGCGGCAGACTAGACGAGACCCAGTACTTC,CASSGRLDETQYF
TRBV18,many,-,TRBJ2-7,TGTGCCAGCTCACGCGAATCCTACGAGCAGTACTTC,CASSRESYEQYF
TRBV5-1,few,-,TRBJ2-2,TGCGCCAGCAGCTGGACAGAGCCCCGGAATACCGGGGAGCTGTTTTTT,CASSWTEPRNTGELFF
TRBV5-1,-,TRBD2,TRBJ2-3,TGCGCCAGCAGTCATGGCCCCGAGCGGGGGAGCACAGATACGCAGTATTTT,CASSHGPERGSTDTQYF
TRBV12-3/TRBV12-4,-,TRBD2,TRBJ2-2,TGTGCCAGCAGTTCCTCTAGCGGGCTTAACACCGGGGAGCTGTTTTTT,CASSSSSGLNTGELFF
TRBV6-2/TRBV6-3,-,-,TRBJ2-2,TGTGCCAGCATCGACGAGGACCGCCCGGGAAGGGAGCTGTTTTTT,CASIDEDRPGRELFF
TRBV7-6,-,TRBD1,TRBJ2-7,TGTACCAGCAGCCCCGGGACAGGGTTCCGCGAGCAGTACTTC,CTSSPGTGFREQYF
TRBV12-3/TRBV12-4,many,-,TRBJ2-1,TGTGCCAGCAGCCATGAGGCGGGTCTCTACAATGAGCAGTTCTTC,CASSHEAGLYNEQFF
TRBV6-5,many,-,TRBJ1-6,TGTGCCAGCAGTTACTCGATACCGAATTCCTATAATTCACCCCTCCACTTT,CASSYSIPNSYNSPLHF
TRBV7-8,-,-,TRBJ2-1,TGTGCCAGCAGCTTAGGCAGGGTTTCCTACAATGAGCAGTTCTTC,CASSLGRVSYNEQFF
TRBV20-1,few,-,TRBJ2-2,TGCAGTGCCGCGAATGACTATACGAACACCGGGGAGCTGTTTTTT,CSAANDYTNTGELFF